This T cell receptor (beta chain) was observed in a study of cytomegalovirus exposure and HLA in healthy donors. The study's findings and limits: In a later analysis, specific HLA alleles were associated with around 17,000 TCR beta sequences at a 0.05 false discovery rate.

Trimming took 6 bases from V and 3 from J, leaving 12 bases between them. Germline CDR1 and CDR2: MNHNS and SASEGT. The CDR3 contains 14 residues. This clone appeared a few times. The antigen is not known. The PCR was carried out with 60 Vbeta primers and 13 Jbeta primers. Repertoires were generated with immunoSEQ multiplex PCR, while TCRdb's copy carries only in-frame clones and drops some. The sample yields some 200,000 clones, 75% to 85% seen once. Sequenced sample: PBMCs. This rearrangement joins TRBV6-1 to TRBJ1-5; no clear D gene. The TCR originated in a woman aged 45-60 years in good health and CMV-seronegative. The CDR3 here is CASRGGRANQPQHF. In DNA form, the CDR3 reads TGTGCCAGCAGGGGAGGACGGGCCAATCAGCCCCAGCATTTT.